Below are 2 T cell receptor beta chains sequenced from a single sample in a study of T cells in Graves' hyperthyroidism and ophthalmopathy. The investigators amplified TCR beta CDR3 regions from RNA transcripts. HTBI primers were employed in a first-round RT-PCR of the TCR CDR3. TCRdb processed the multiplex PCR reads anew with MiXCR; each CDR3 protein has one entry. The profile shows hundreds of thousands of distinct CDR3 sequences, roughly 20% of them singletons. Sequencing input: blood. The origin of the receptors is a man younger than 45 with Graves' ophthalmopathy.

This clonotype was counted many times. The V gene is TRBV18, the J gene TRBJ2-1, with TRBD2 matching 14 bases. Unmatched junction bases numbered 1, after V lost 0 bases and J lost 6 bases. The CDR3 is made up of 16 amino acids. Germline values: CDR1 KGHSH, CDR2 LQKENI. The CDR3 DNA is TGTGCCAGCTCACCACCCGGGACTAGCGGGGGCAATGAGCAGTTCTTC. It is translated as CASSPPGTSGGNEQFF. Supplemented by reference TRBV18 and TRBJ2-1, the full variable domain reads NAGVMQNPRHLVRRRGQEARLRCSPMKGHSHVYWYRQLPEEGLKFMVYLQKENIIDESGMPKERFSAEFPKEGPSILRIQQVVRGDSAAYFCASSPPGTSGGNEQFFGPGTRLTVL.

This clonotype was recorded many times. The CDR3 sequence is CAISESGRGEKLFF. Written as DNA, the CDR3 is TGTGCCATCAGTGAGTCAGGCCGGGGAGAAAAACTGTTTTTT. V and J are TRBV10-3 and TRBJ1-4; D is unclear. This CDR3 contains 14 residues. CDR1 and CDR2 (germline): ENHRY, SYGVKD. Trimming removed 0 bases from V and 8 bases from J, with 10 bases in between.